The rows below give T cell receptor beta chains drawn from one sample of a study of blood T cell repertoires in COVID-19. Using immunoSEQ multiplex PCR, the repertoire was profiled, and TCRdb retains in-frame clones only, with some absent. The sample records some 73,000 clones, around 67% being singletons. Material for sequencing was peripheral blood. All receptors derive from a man aged 60 to 69 with acute or convalescent COVID-19. The CDR3 runs from the conserved cysteine through the conserved F or W. The order of the fields is D gene, V gene, CDR3 protein. The D gene is left open where the match is weak.

D gene: TRBD1
V gene: TRBV7-3
CDR3 protein: CASSLDRGRTYEQYF

D gene: TRBD2
V gene: TRBV2
CDR3 protein: CASSPRGLAGVNEQYF

D gene: .
V gene: TRBV30
CDR3 protein: CAWSVSRNTEAFF

D gene: .
V gene: TRBV7-3
CDR3 protein: CASSLGRTYEQYF

D gene: .
V gene: TRBV19
CDR3 protein: CASSIDGGNTEAFF

D gene: .
V gene: TRBV7-9
CDR3 protein: CASSFGLGSQETQYF

D gene: .
V gene: TRBV3-1/TRBV3-2
CDR3 protein: CASSQDAVGGQPQHF

D gene: .
V gene: TRBV5-4
CDR3 protein: CASSLVPANYGYTF

D gene: TRBD2
V gene: TRBV7-9
CDR3 protein: CASSSPTSGGREETQYF

D gene: TRBD1
V gene: TRBV10-1
CDR3 protein: CASSAGTGQGYTF

D gene: .
V gene: TRBV4-2
CDR3 protein: CASSQDSFSYNEQFF

D gene: TRBD2
V gene: TRBV5-4
CDR3 protein: CASSNRLAGGSYEQYF

D gene: TRBD1
V gene: TRBV7-2
CDR3 protein: CASSLEGGRSEAFF

D gene: .
V gene: TRBV9
CDR3 protein: CASSVGQATDTQYF

D gene: .
V gene: TRBV13
CDR3 protein: CASSLRGGGYTF

D gene: .
V gene: TRBV6-1
CDR3 protein: CASSVGEVTSTDTQYF

D gene: .
V gene: TRBV6-1
CDR3 protein: CASSEALQGSRQFF

D gene: TRBD1
V gene: TRBV28
CDR3 protein: CASSPGDRGPEAFF

D gene: .
V gene: TRBV6-5
CDR3 protein: CASSYSGGTEAFF

D gene: TRBD1
V gene: TRBV25-1
CDR3 protein: CASNRDRDNEQFF

D gene: .
V gene: TRBV7-9
CDR3 protein: CASSLDSNEKLFF

D gene: .
V gene: TRBV18
CDR3 protein: CASSPIIEEPGYNEQFF

D gene: .
V gene: TRBV6-2/TRBV6-3
CDR3 protein: CASSYAGGGGTEAFF

D gene: TRBD2
V gene: TRBV5-1
CDR3 protein: CASSLSSGGTDTQYF

D gene: TRBD2
V gene: TRBV3-1/TRBV3-2
CDR3 protein: CASSQVRTSYHNEQFF

D gene: TRBD2
V gene: TRBV5-1
CDR3 protein: CASTTSGGTDTQYF

D gene: TRBD1
V gene: TRBV3-1/TRBV3-2
CDR3 protein: CASSQGTGGADTQYF

D gene: TRBD1
V gene: TRBV27
CDR3 protein: CASSDGFRDSGYPGELFF

D gene: .
V gene: TRBV29-1
CDR3 protein: CSVGGTGQTLYGYTF

D gene: TRBD1
V gene: TRBV5-1
CDR3 protein: CASSSFGQVTDTQYF

D gene: TRBD1
V gene: TRBV12-3/TRBV12-4
CDR3 protein: CASSLGQGGYTF

D gene: .
V gene: TRBV19
CDR3 protein: CASSNPNDRFYGYTF

D gene: .
V gene: TRBV18
CDR3 protein: CASSPLGDRNSRTGELFF

D gene: .
V gene: TRBV18
CDR3 protein: CASSGNAGGNTEAFF

D gene: .
V gene: TRBV5-1
CDR3 protein: CASSFGGNSYEQYF

D gene: TRBD2
V gene: TRBV25-1
CDR3 protein: CASSETSEAYEQYF

D gene: TRBD2
V gene: TRBV5-1
CDR3 protein: CASQREGPPDTQYF

D gene: TRBD2
V gene: TRBV4-1
CDR3 protein: CASSQERGFRDGSYEQYF

D gene: TRBD1
V gene: TRBV4-2
CDR3 protein: CASSQDTPRTGGNGYTF

D gene: TRBD2
V gene: TRBV24-1
CDR3 protein: CATSLTGLGEETQYF

D gene: .
V gene: TRBV6-6
CDR3 protein: CASSPLQRQLPYEQYF

D gene: TRBD2
V gene: TRBV27
CDR3 protein: CASSLFGGEGGEQFF

D gene: .
V gene: TRBV12-3/TRBV12-4
CDR3 protein: CASSLGVDQPQHF